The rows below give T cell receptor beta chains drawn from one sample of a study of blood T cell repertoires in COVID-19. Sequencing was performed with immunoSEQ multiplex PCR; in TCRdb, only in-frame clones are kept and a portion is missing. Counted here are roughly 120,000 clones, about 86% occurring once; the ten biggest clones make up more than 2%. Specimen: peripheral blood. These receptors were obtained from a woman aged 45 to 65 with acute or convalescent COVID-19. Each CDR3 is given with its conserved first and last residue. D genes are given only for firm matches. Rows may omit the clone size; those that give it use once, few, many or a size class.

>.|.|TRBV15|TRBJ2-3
CATSDLQGTDTQYF
TGTGCCACCAGCGACTTACAGGGAACAGATACGCAGTATTTT
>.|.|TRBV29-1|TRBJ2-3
CSVRETASDTQYF
TGCAGCGTTCGGGAGACAGCGTCAGATACGCAGTATTTT
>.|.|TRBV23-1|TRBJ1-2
CASSQSNRNYGYTF
TGCGCCAGCAGTCAATCGAACAGGAACTATGGCTACACCTTC
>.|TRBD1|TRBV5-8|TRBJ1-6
CASSLVGQGVSPLHF
TGTGCCAGCAGCTTGGTTGGACAGGGGGTTTCACCCCTCCACTTT
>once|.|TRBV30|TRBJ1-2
CAWTNPTGHGYTF
TGTGCCTGGACTAACCCGACAGGTCATGGCTACACCTTC
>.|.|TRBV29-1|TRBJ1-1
CSVVITEAFF
TGCAGCGTCGTTATTACTGAAGCTTTCTTT
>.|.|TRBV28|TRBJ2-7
CASTSSVLTEQYF
TGTGCCAGCACGAGTAGCGTACTAACCGAGCAGTACTTC
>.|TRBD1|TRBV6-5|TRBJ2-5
CASTWTGSLRETQYF
TGTGCCAGCACCTGGACAGGGTCGTTAAGGGAGACCCAGTACTTC
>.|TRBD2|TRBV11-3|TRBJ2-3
CASSLGTSFTDTQYF
TGTGCCAGCAGCTTGGGGACTAGCTTTACAGATACGCAGTATTTT
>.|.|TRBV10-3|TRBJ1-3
CATTEAAGNTIYF
TGTGCCACTACGGAGGCCGCTGGAAACACCATATATTTT
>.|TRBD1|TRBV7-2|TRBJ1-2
CASSLTGDFGYTF
TGTGCCAGCAGCTTAACAGGGGACTTTGGCTACACCTTC
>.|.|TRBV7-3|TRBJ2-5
CASSLSSEETQYF
TGTGCCAGCAGCTTAAGTTCGGAAGAGACCCAGTACTTC
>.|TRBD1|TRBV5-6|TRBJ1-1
CASSFYRGRMNTEAFF
TGTGCCAGCAGCTTTTACAGGGGGCGTATGAACACTGAAGCTTTCTTT
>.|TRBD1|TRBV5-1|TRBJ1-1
CASSLQGPTEAFF
TGCGCCAGCAGCTTACAGGGGCCGACTGAAGCTTTCTTT
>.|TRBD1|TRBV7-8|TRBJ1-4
CASSTRDRAEKLFF
TGTGCCAGCAGCACCCGGGACAGGGCTGAAAAACTGTTTTTT
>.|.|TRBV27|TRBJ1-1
CASSFSRPSGTEAFF
TGTGCCAGCAGTTTTAGTCGCCCTTCAGGGACTGAAGCTTTCTTT
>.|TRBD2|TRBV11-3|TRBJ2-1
CASSLDKGLAGGGSYNEQFF
TGTGCCAGCAGCTTAGATAAGGGACTAGCGGGGGGCGGCTCCTACAATGAGCAGTTCTTC
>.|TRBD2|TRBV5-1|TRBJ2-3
CASSLTGGAPDTQYF
TGCGCCAGCAGCTTGACCGGGGGGGCCCCAGATACGCAGTATTTT
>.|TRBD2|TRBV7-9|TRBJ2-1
CASSLVGTSSDEQFF
TGTGCCAGCAGCTTAGTGGGGACTAGCAGTGATGAGCAGTTCTTC
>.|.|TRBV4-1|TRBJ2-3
CASSPTSTRFRSTDTQYF
TGCGCCAGCAGCCCCACTAGTACACGTTTTAGAAGCACAGATACGCAGTATTTT
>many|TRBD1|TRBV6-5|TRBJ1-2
CASSYDRGLGGYTF
TGTGCCAGCAGTTACGACAGGGGGTTGGGTGGCTACACCTTC
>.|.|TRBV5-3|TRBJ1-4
CARSNRDPREKLFF
TGTGCCAGAAGTAACCGGGATCCTAGGGAAAAACTGTTTTTT
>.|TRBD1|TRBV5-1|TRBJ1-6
CASSFGTGNILHF
TGCGCCAGCAGCTTCGGGACAGGGAATATCCTCCACTTT
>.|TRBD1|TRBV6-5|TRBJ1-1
CASRGWTGEGTEAFF
TGTGCCAGCAGAGGTTGGACAGGGGAAGGGACTGAAGCTTTCTTT
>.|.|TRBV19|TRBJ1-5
CAVEQGEDSNQPQHF
TGTGCCGTCGAACAGGGAGAAGATAGCAATCAGCCCCAGCATTTT
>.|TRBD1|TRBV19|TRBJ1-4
CASSGRGKEKLFF
TGTGCCAGTAGTGGCAGGGGGAAGGAAAAACTGTTTTTT
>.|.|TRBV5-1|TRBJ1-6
CASSSGEINSPLHF
TGCGCCAGCAGCTCGGGGGAAATTAATTCACCCCTCCACTTT
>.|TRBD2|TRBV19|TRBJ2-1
CASSILLAGRNEQFF
TGTGCCAGTAGTATTCTTCTAGCGGGTCGGAATGAGCAGTTCTTC
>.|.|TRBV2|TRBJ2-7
CASAGLGGMQYF
TGTGCCAGCGCCGGACTAGGGGGGATGCAGTACTTC
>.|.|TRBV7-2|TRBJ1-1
CASVKGSLVTEAFF
TGTGCCAGCGTCAAGGGGTCTCTGGTCACTGAAGCTTTCTTT
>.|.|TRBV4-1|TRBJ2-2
CASSQETSFTGELFF
TGCGCCAGCAGCCAAGAGACTTCCTTCACCGGGGAGCTGTTTTTT
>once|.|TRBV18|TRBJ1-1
CASSPWTQNTEAFF
TGTGCCAGCTCACCCTGGACACAAAACACTGAAGCTTTCTTT
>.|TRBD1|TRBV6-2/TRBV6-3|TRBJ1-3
CASSSGTAGNTIYF
TGTGCCAGCAGTTCCGGGACAGCTGGAAACACCATATATTTT
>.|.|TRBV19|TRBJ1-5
CVSTFEQLTQPQHF
TGTGTCAGTACCTTCGAACAGTTAACTCAGCCCCAGCATTTT
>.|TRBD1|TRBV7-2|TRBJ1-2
CASSSEGAGGYTF
TGTGCCAGCAGCTCGGAGGGGGCTGGCGGCTACACCTTC
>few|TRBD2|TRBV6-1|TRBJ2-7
CASSESGRIYEQYF
TGTGCCAGCAGTGAAAGCGGGAGGATCTACGAGCAGTACTTC
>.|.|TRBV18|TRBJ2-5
CASSETQVSKETQYF
TGTGCCAGCTCCGAGACACAGGTATCGAAAGAGACCCAGTACTTC
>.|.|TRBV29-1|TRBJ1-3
CSVDMSATSEGNTIYF
TGCAGCGTTGATATGTCCGCCACTTCGGAGGGAAACACCATATATTTT
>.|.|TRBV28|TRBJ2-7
CASSRPPVEQYF
TGTGCCAGCAGCCGTCCCCCCGTCGAGCAGTACTTC
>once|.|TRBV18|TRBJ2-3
CASSPEVGTDTQYF
TGTGCCAGCTCACCAGAGGTTGGTACAGATACGCAGTATTTT
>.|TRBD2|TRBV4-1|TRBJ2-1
CASSRITSGGLYNEQFF
TGCGCCAGCAGCCGGATCACTAGCGGGGGGCTTTACAATGAGCAGTTCTTC
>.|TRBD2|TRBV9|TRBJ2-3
CASSARLAGGTDTQYF
TGTGCCAGCAGCGCTCGACTAGCGGGAGGTACAGATACGCAGTATTTT
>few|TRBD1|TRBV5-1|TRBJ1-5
CASSLNGQGSGNQPQHF
TGCGCCAGCAGCTTGAATGGACAGGGAAGTGGCAATCAGCCCCAGCATTTT